This note documents a single T cell receptor (beta chain) sequence. The data belong to a study of blood T cell repertoires in COVID-19. Study in general: Sources were T cells, B-cell-depleted T cells, or PBMCs; the material itself was cDNA or gDNA.

In the source study's methods: Amplification of reference gene primers provided the estimated nucleated cell counts. Method: immunoSEQ multiplex PCR; TCRdb's copy keeps in-frame clones and lacks some. V, J and clone size are taken as reported in that table, and D and trimming were inferred from the DNA itself. The repertoire has 150,000 to 200,000 clones, roughly nine tenths of them found once; the top ten carry about 0.72%. This clonotype was sampled from a woman between 65 and 79 years old with acute or convalescent COVID-19. Specimen: peripheral blood.

The CDR3 DNA reads as TGTGCCACCAGGCAGCCGGGACAGGGGACCACGTCTCCCCTCCACTTT. This sequence encodes CATRQPGQGTTSPLHF. This chain links TRBV24-1 with TRBJ1-6; TRBD1 agrees at 10 bases. The CDR3 loop spans 16 amino acids. V shed 7 bases and J 13 bases; nucleotides not matched to a gene: 15. Per germline, CDR1 KGHDR and CDR2 SFDVKD.